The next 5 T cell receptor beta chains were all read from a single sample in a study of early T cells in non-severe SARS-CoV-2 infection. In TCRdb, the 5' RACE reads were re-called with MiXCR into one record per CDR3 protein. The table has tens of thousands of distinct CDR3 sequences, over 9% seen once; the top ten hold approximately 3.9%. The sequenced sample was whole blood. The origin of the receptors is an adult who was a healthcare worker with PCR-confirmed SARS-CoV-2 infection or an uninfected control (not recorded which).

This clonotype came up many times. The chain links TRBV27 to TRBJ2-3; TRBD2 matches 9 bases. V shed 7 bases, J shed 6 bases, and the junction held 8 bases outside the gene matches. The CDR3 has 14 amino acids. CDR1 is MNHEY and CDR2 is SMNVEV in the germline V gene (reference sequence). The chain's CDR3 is CASTFSGRIDTQYF. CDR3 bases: TGTGCCAGCACCTTCAGCGGGAGGATTGATACGCAGTATTTT.

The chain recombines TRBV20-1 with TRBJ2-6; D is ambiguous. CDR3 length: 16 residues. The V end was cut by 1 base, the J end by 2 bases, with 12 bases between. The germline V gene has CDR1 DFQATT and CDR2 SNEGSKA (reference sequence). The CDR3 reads CSARVLERAGANVLTF. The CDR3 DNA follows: TGCAGTGCTAGAGTCTTGGAAAGAGCTGGGGCCAACGTCCTGACTTTC.

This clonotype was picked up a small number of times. In DNA form, the CDR3 reads TGCGCCAGCAGCCAAGTACCCGGGGGACTGCATGTTCAGTACTTC. It translates to CASSQVPGGLHVQYF. The chain couples TRBV4-1 to TRBJ2-4; possible D gene TRBD2, 6 bases. CDR1 MGHRA and CDR2 YSYEKL come from the germline V gene. Trimming shortened V by 1 base and J by 11 bases, and 18 bases separated the two germline ends. The CDR3 has 15 residues.

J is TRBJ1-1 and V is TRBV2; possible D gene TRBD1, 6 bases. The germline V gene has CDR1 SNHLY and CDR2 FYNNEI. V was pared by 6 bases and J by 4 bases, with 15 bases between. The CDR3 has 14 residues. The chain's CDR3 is CASRIQGSTTEAFF. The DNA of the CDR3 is TGTGCCAGCAGGATACAGGGTTCTACCACTGAAGCTTTCTTT.

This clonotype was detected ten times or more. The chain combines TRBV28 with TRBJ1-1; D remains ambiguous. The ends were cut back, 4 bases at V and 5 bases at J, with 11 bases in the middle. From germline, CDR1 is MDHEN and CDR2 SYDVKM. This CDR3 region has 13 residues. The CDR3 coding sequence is TGTGCCAGCAGTTCCCACTTCGTTACTGAAGCTTTCTTT. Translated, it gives CASSSHFVTEAFF.